Shown below are 27 T cell receptor beta chains from a single sample sequenced in a study of T cell repertoires in cytomegalovirus infection. TCRdb re-called the reads with MiXCR, one entry per CDR3 protein. The sample holds approximately 120,000 distinct CDR3 sequences; over 25% are singletons and the top ten take under 65%. No antigen has been identified for these receptors. Sequences were derived from CD8+ T cells from cultured PBMCs, sampled from culture after CMV antigen stimulation. The origin of the receptors is a human donor in good health (CMV status not recorded). Some clones in this sample may be carry-over from other donors' samples.

This clonotype was observed at least ten times. The V gene is TRBV20-1, the J gene TRBJ2-7; 8 positions match TRBD1. This CDR3 is 16 amino acids long. The germline CDR1 and CDR2 sequences are DFQATT and SNEGSKA (reference sequence). Trimming cost V 0 bases and J 7 bases; bases outside gene matches: 14. The CDR3, as DNA: TGCAGTGCTAGAGATCCCCGGACAGGGCAGTCGGGGGAGCAGTACTTC. It translates to CSARDPRTGQSGEQYF.

The chain employs TRBV10-3 and TRBJ2-3, with 7 bases identical to TRBD1. Germline CDR1 reads ENHRY; CDR2 reads SYGVKD. The junction had 5 bases not matched to a gene; V was cut back by 7 bases and J by 4 bases. The CDR3 is 13 amino acids. The CDR3 loop is CAINTGQSDTQYF. As DNA, the CDR3 is TGTGCCATCAATACGGGACAGTCAGATACGCAGTATTTT.

There are many counts of this clonotype. The J gene is TRBJ2-7, the V gene TRBV7-8, with TRBD1 matching 9 bases. V shed 1 base and J 6 bases; nucleotides not matched to a gene: 4. CDR1 is SGHVS and CDR2 is FQNEAQ in the germline V gene. The CDR3 extends over 14 amino acids. Written as DNA, the CDR3 is TGTGCCAGCAGCTTAGGACAGGGGGGGGGCGAGCAGTACTTC. Its protein product is CASSLGQGGGEQYF.

Only a few counts were recorded for this clonotype. This sequence joins TRBV6-5 and TRBJ2-7; TRBD1 is a possible D gene (5 bases). V was shortened by 0 bases and J by 5 bases, with 14 bases between the two germline ends. The V gene's germline CDR1 is MNHEY and CDR2 SVGAGI. This CDR3 is built from 15 residues. The CDR3 DNA follows: TGTGCCAGCAGTTACTCGGCCCAGGGTCAGGACGAGCAGTACTTC. It specifies CASSYSAQGQDEQYF.

This clonotype was observed many times. This chain uses TRBV6-6 with TRBJ2-1; 7 bases are a match to TRBD1. This CDR3 spans 14 amino acids. V lost 2 bases, J lost 7 bases, and 5 bases stayed unmatched. Germline-derived CDR1 and CDR2 are MNHNY and SVGAGI (reference sequence). This chain's CDR3 is CASSYATGWNEQFF. DNA for the CDR3: TGTGCCAGCAGTTACGCGACAGGGTGGAATGAGCAGTTCTTC.

The chain has TRBV6-2 or TRBV6-3 and TRBJ2-7, with 8 bases matching TRBD1. There are 13 residues in the CDR3. After removal of 2 bases from V and 5 bases from J, the junction contained 2 bases not matched to a gene. Germline V gene lookup returns CDR1 MNHEY and CDR2 SVGEGT. The CDR3 reads CASSYQGANEQYF. The CDR3 DNA reads TGTGCCAGCAGTTACCAGGGGGCGAACGAGCAGTACTTC.

This clonotype was recorded at least ten times. The V and J genes are TRBV7-2 and TRBJ1-6; D not resolved. Germline loops: CDR1 SGHTA, CDR2 FQGNSA. V lost 2 bases to trimming and J lost 9 bases, with 11 bases between them. The CDR3 is 14 amino acids. The CDR3 DNA reads as TGTGCCAGCAGCTTAAACGATCGTCGTTCACCCCTCCACTTT. It is translated as CASSLNDRRSPLHF.

This clonotype was counted at least ten times. The chain employs TRBV7-6 and TRBJ2-1; 10 nucleotides align to TRBD2. The V gene end was trimmed by 2 bases and the J gene end by 5 bases; junction bases not matched to a gene: 6. Per the germline V gene, CDR1 is SGHVS and CDR2 is FNYEAQ. CDR3 length: 16 residues. CDR3 sequence (DNA): TGTGCCAGCAGCTTAAGGAGCGGGGGGGCCGACAATGAGCAGTTCTTC. It encodes CASSLRSGGADNEQFF.

Comments on this clonotype: A much larger clone is a single base away; this may be a read error. The rearrangement joins TRBV7-6 to TRBJ1-4; D gene unclear. Germline V gene data show CDR1 as SGHVS and CDR2 as FNYEAQ. The CDR3 has 19 residues. Trimming pared 4 bases from V and 3 bases from J, leaving 24 bases between. This CDR3 reads CASSSQTGIGSAPNEKLFF. The CDR3 nucleotides read TGTGCCAGCAGCTCTCAGACGGGCATCGGCTCTGCCCCTAATGAAAAACTGTTTTTT.

This clonotype was detected a few times. This chain uses TRBV28 with TRBJ1-5; 7 nucleotides agree with TRBD1. The CDR3 contains 14 residues. Looked up from germline, CDR1 is MDHEN and CDR2 is SYDVKM. With V trimmed by 5 bases and J by 3 bases, 4 bases remained unmatched. The CDR3 spells CASSPGQLNQPQHF. Here the CDR3 DNA reads TGTGCCAGCAGTCCGGGACAGCTCAATCAGCCCCAGCATTTT. Together with reference TRBV28 and TRBJ1-5, the CDR3 gives the full variable domain: DVKVTQSSRYLVKRTGEKVFLECVQDMDHENMFWYRQDPGLGLRLIYFSYDVKMKEKGDIPEGYSVSREKKERFSLILESASTNQTSMYLCASSPGQLNQPQHFGDGTRLSIL.

Worth noting for this clonotype: The junction and the germline gene differ at one end; a read error may be behind it. The chain uses TRBV5-3 and TRBJ1-2; no definite D call. TRBV5-3 is annotated as an ORF whose role is uncertain. The CDR3 is made up of 13 amino acids. Here the CDR3 DNA reads TGTGCCAGCAGCTTAGAGGGAAACTATGGCTACACCTTC. This codes for CASSLEGNYGYTF.

This clonotype has a count of ten or more. This rearrangement joins TRBV4-1 to TRBJ2-7; D unresolved. The V gene lost 5 bases and the J gene lost 3 bases, with 14 bases spanning the gap. CDR1 is MGHRA, CDR2 YSYEKL, per germline. The CDR3 runs to 14 residues. In nucleotides, the CDR3 is TGCGCCAGCAGCAAATCCGACACAAACTACGAGCAGTACTTC. This codes for CASSKSDTNYEQYF.

The V and J genes are TRBV15 and TRBJ2-7; TRBD1 agrees at 10 bases. The CDR3 is made up of 13 amino acids. Germline assignment: CDR1 LNHNV and CDR2 YYDKDF (reference sequence). V lost 5 bases, J lost 5 bases, and 3 bases stayed unmatched. The CDR3 DNA reads as TGTGCCACCAGCCCTGACAGGGGGCACGAGCAGTACTTC. Translation: CATSPDRGHEQYF.

The rearrangement uses TRBV7-9 and TRBJ1-1; D is unresolved. CDR1 is SEHNR, CDR2 FQNEAQ, per germline (reference sequence). CDR3 length equals 14 residues. The V and J ends lost 5 bases and 2 bases respectively, with 12 bases between them. CDR3 residues: CASSRYSENTEAFF. The DNA of the CDR3 is TGTGCCAGCAGCAGATACTCGGAAAACACTGAAGCTTTCTTT. The full variable domain, completed using reference TRBV7-9 and TRBJ1-1, is DTGVSQNPRHKITKRGQNVTFRCDPISEHNRLYWYRQTLGQGPEFLTYFQNEAQLEKSRLLSDRFSAERPKGSFSTLEIQRTEQGDSAMYLCASSRYSENTEAFFGQGTRLTVV.

In its sample, this clonotype was seen a few times. V is TRBV24-1 and J is TRBJ2-5; D gene ambiguous. Trimming shortened V by 3 bases and J by 5 bases, and 6 bases separated the two germline ends. The CDR3 runs 12 residues. CDR1 is KGHDR, CDR2 SFDVKD, per germline. CDR3 bases: TGTGCCACCAGTGATGAGACGGAGACCCAGTACTTC. It codes for CATSDETETQYF.

This clonotype was counted a few times. The chain employs TRBV2 and TRBJ2-7; D call uncertain. The V end was cut by 8 bases, the J end by 2 bases, with 13 bases between. Looked up from germline, CDR1 is SNHLY and CDR2 is FYNNEI. This CDR3 comprises 13 residues. The CDR3: CASAWTETYEQYF. CDR3 coding DNA: TGTGCCAGCGCTTGGACGGAGACCTACGAGCAGTACTTC.

This clonotype was seen only once. The chain recombines TRBV20-1 with TRBJ1-5; D perhaps matches TRBD1 (5 bases). This CDR3 comprises 17 residues. The germline V gene has CDR1 DFQATT and CDR2 SNEGSKA (reference sequence). The germline V and J ends were trimmed by 3 bases and 6 bases, with 24 bases remaining between them. CDR3 residues: CSARGGEWIYERQPQHF. The CDR3 region has the DNA TGCAGTGCTAGGGGGGGGGAGTGGATTTATGAACGTCAGCCCCAGCATTTT.

This clonotype was found a few times. V is TRBV28 and J is TRBJ2-3; the D call may be TRBD1 or TRBD2 (5 bases each). V shed 5 bases and J shed 4 bases, with 16 bases lying between them. The CDR3 runs 15 residues. CDR1 is MDHEN, CDR2 SYDVKM, per germline. CDR3 loop: CASSGLWGKADTQYF. DNA for the CDR3: TGTGCCAGCAGTGGTTTGTGGGGGAAGGCAGATACGCAGTATTTT.

This clonotype appeared a few times. The chain uses TRBV7-9 and TRBJ2-1; the D gene is possibly TRBD1 (5 bases). V lost 10 bases and J 1 base, leaving 14 bases between the germline ends. Germline CDR1 reads SEHNR; CDR2 reads FQNEAQ (reference sequence). The CDR3 consists of 14 residues. CDR3: CATSGIPSYNEQFF. The CDR3 bases are TGTGCCACTTCAGGGATCCCGTCCTACAATGAGCAGTTCTTC.

The chain recombines TRBV7-8 with TRBJ2-1, with D hard to call. The germline V and J ends were trimmed by 3 bases and 0 bases, with 12 bases remaining between them. The CDR3 runs to 16 residues. Germline lookup yields CDR1 SGHVS and CDR2 FQNEAQ. The CDR3 DNA follows: TGTGCCAGCAGCTTTGATTGGCAGGACTCCTACAATGAGCAGTTCTTC. Translation: CASSFDWQDSYNEQFF.

This clonotype has at least ten counts. V is TRBV5-5 and J is TRBJ1-5; no firm D call. Germline CDR1 and CDR2: SGHKS and YYEKEE (reference sequence). Deletions cut 1 base from V and 1 base from J, with 12 bases between. CDR3 length: 16 amino acids. The CDR3 loop is CASSLYWSISNQPQHF. The CDR3 DNA reads TGTGCCAGCAGCTTGTATTGGAGTATAAGCAATCAGCCCCAGCATTTT.

The gene calls are TRBV3-1 and TRBJ2-7; D remains unclear. Trimming cost V 0 bases and J 5 bases, with 14 bases left between them. This CDR3 has 15 residues. Germline V gives CDR1 LGHDT, CDR2 YNNKEL (reference sequence). The CDR3 region is CASSQDTVLGDEQYF. DNA of the CDR3: TGTGCCAGCAGCCAAGATACCGTCCTTGGGGACGAGCAGTACTTC.

A few counts support this clonotype. The genes are TRBV7-9 and TRBJ2-5; D is uncertain. The V end lost 5 bases, the J end lost 2 bases, and 15 bases lay between the germline ends. CDR3 length: 15 amino acids. Germline V gene data show CDR1 as SEHNR and CDR2 as FQNEAQ (reference sequence). Written as DNA, the CDR3 is TGTGCCAGCAGCAACTTTAAATGGGAACAAGAGACCCAGTACTTC. Its protein product is CASSNFKWEQETQYF. Full variable domain (rest looked up from reference TRBV7-9 and TRBJ2-5): DTGVSQNPRHKITKRGQNVTFRCDPISEHNRLYWYRQTLGQGPEFLTYFQNEAQLEKSRLLSDRFSAERPKGSFSTLEIQRTEQGDSAMYLCASSNFKWEQETQYFGPGTRLLVL.

The chain employs TRBV7-3 and TRBJ1-2; no firm D call. Germline lookup yields CDR1 SGHTA and CDR2 FQGTGA. The V and J ends lost 2 bases and 4 bases respectively, with 14 bases between them. The CDR3 contains 15 residues. The CDR3 region has the DNA TGTGCCAGCAGCTTAGGGCAGCTTAACTTCTATGGCTACACCTTC. It is translated as CASSLGQLNFYGYTF.

This clonotype was counted only a few times. J is TRBJ2-3 and V is TRBV28; weak D call: TRBD2 (6 bases). The CDR3 is made up of 15 amino acids. Trimming left V 6 bases short and J 3 bases short, with 16 bases between. CDR1 is MDHEN, CDR2 SYDVKM, per germline. CDR3 in DNA: TGTGCCAGCAGCCAAGCGGGCAAGACGACAGATACGCAGTATTTT. Its protein is CASSQAGKTTDTQYF.

This rearrangement joins TRBV12-3 or TRBV12-4 to TRBJ2-5; 8 bases fit TRBD1. V lost 5 bases to trimming and J lost 4 bases; unmatched junction nucleotides: 9. There are 15 residues in the CDR3. DNA for the CDR3: TGTGCCAGCAGTAATACTAGGACAGGGAGAGAGACCCAGTACTTC. Translated, it gives CASSNTRTGRETQYF.

The sample holds a few counts of this clonotype. The rearrangement joins TRBV19 to TRBJ1-5; D may be TRBD1 (6 bases). The V gene's germline CDR1 is LNHDA and CDR2 SQIVND (reference sequence). The germline V and J ends were trimmed by 6 bases and 0 bases, with 15 bases remaining between them. This CDR3 is 16 amino acids long. The CDR3 is CASSYREGGSNQPQHF. The CDR3 coding sequence is TGTGCCAGTAGCTACAGGGAAGGGGGTAGCAATCAGCCCCAGCATTTT.